This T cell receptor (beta chain) was obtained from a study of blood T cell repertoires in COVID-19 (dated by TCRdb to the early 2020s). The study in broad terms: The collaborator samples originated in the United States, Italy and Spain and spanned the acute and convalescent phases of COVID-19. Nearly every sample came with metadata listing a de-identified subject ID, COVID-19 status, age in years and sex. The dataset comprised deeply sampled blood TCRbeta repertoires from subjects exposed to, actively infected with, or recovered from COVID-19. The prospective study material was composed of cDNA or gDNA derived from T cells, B-cell-depleted T cells, or PBMCs. The samples were drawn from the first 160 participants of the ongoing ImmuneRACE study and from 950 to 1,500 subjects provided by 6 global collaborators. The repertoires were released in a freely available public database intended as a resource for research on the immune response to SARS-CoV-2. Where HLA class I and class II types were available, the types were taken from metadata supplied by the sample provider, not from assay-based typing. On the study overall, not on this receptor specifically: Clinical and demographic metadata were provided uncurated, with the amount varying by source and participant.

Each collaborating institution followed its own protocols to collect whole blood in K2EDTA tubes. For TCRbeta analysis, collaborators shipped samples in one of three forms: frozen whole blood, isolated PBMCs, or DNA extracted from either of those sample types. TCRbeta CDR3 regions were amplified from genomic DNA using the immunoSEQ Assay, a bias-controlled multiplex PCR. In the source study's methods: Within the assay, amplification of reference gene primers was used to estimate how many nucleated cells each sample contained. To quantify the absolute abundance of each unique TCRbeta CDR3 rearrangement, sequence reads were collapsed and filtered. Productive Simpson clonality was computed per sample as the square root of Simpson's diversity index over productive rearrangements. TCRdb limited this immuneACCESS table to in-frame rearrangements with V and J called. A share of clones is missing; checked studies link under half to unresolved V genes, and the rest is unexplained. Clone size and V and J calls were adopted from that table, with D and trimming inferred from the DNA. This sample comprises roughly 40,000 clones, approximately 90% of them detected only once. The ten largest clones capture over 3.5% of the sample.

Including the terminal cysteine and phenylalanine, the CDR3 comprises 13 residues. Here the CDR3 DNA is all that survives: 39 bases in frame from base 1. Based on the germline V gene, the CDR1 and CDR2 sequences are SGDLS and YYNGEE. Trimming takes 3 bases from V and 3 bases from J, and the germline ends sit 9 bases apart. Comment on this clone: Its antigen has not been determined. Base qualities were left out, and no much larger clone turns up one base away.

This clonotype was obtained from a human donor in a cohort sampled during active COVID-19. Recombination joined TRBV9 with TRBJ1-2; the D gene is unclear. Sequenced sample: peripheral blood. At the DNA level, the sequence is TGTGCCAGCAGCGGAGCCCCTGACTATGGCTACACCTTC. Translated, this gives CASSGAPDYGYTF. The variable domain in full, with residues beyond the CDR3 obtained from the reference TRBV9 and TRBJ1-2 genes, is DSGVTQTPKHLITATGQRVTLRCSPRSGDLSVYWYQQSLDQGLQFLIQYYNGEERAKGNILERFSAQQFPDLHSELNLSSLELGDSALYFCASSGAPDYGYTFGSGTRLTVV.